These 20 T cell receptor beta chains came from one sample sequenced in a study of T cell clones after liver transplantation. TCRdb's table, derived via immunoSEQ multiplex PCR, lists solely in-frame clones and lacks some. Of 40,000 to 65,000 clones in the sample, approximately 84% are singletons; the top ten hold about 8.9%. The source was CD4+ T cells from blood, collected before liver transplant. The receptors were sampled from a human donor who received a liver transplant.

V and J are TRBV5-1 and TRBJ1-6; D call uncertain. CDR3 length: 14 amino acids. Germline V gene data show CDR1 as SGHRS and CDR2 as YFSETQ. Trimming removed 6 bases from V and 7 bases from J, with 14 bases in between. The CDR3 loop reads CASNPGGPNSPLHF. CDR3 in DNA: TGCGCCAGCAACCCTGGTGGACCCAATTCACCCCTCCACTTT.

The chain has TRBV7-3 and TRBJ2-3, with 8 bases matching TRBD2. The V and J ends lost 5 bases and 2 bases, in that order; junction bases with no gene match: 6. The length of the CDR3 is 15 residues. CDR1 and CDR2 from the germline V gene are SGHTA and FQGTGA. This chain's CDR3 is CASSPRGAPTDTQYF. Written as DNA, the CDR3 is TGTGCCAGCAGCCCGCGGGGGGCCCCCACAGATACGCAGTATTTT. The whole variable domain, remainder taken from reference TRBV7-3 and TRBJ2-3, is GAGVSQTPSNKVTEKGKYVELRCDPISGHTALYWYRQSLGQGPEFLIYFQGTGAADDSGLPNDRFFAVRPEGSVSTLKIQRTERGDSAVYLCASSPRGAPTDTQYFGPGTRLTVL.

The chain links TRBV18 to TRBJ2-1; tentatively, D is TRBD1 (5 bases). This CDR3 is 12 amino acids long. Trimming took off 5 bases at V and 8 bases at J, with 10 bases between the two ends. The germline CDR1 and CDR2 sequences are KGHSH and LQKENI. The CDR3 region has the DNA TGTGCCAGCTCAAGGGGAAGGGATGAGCAGTTCTTC. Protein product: CASSRGRDEQFF.

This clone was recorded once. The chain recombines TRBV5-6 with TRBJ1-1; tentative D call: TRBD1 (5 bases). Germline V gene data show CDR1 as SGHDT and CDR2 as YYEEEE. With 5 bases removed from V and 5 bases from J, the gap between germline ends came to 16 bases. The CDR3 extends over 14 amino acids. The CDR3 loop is CASRDGGIETEAFF. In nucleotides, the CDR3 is TGTGCCAGCAGGGACGGGGGAATTGAAACTGAAGCTTTCTTT.

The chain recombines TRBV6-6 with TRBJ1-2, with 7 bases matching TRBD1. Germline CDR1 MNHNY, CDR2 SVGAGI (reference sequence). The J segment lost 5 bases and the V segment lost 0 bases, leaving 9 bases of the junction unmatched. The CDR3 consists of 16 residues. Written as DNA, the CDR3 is TGTGCCAGCAGTTACTCTGGACCGGGACAGAATTATGGCTACACCTTC. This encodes CASSYSGPGQNYGYTF.

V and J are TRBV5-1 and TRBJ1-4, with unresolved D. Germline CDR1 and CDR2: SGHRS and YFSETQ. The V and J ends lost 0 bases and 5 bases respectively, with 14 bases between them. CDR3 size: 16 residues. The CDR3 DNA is TGCGCCAGCAGCTTGGACCGTCCGGATAAGAATGAAAAACTGTTTTTT. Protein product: CASSLDRPDKNEKLFF.

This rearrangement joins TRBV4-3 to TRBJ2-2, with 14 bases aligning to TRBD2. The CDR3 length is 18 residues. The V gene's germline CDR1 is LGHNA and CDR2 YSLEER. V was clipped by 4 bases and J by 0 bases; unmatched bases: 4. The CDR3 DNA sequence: TGCGCCAGCAGCCGAGGACTAGCGGGGGGCGCGAACACCGGGGAGCTGTTTTTT. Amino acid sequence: CASSRGLAGGANTGELFF.

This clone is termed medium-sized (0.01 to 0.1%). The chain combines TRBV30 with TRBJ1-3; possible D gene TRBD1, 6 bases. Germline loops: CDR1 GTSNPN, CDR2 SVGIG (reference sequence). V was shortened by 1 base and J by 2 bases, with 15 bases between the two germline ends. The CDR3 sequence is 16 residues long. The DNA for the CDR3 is TGTGCCTGGAGTGCGAGCGGGGGCACGCCTGGAAACACCATATATTTT. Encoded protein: CAWSASGGTPGNTIYF.

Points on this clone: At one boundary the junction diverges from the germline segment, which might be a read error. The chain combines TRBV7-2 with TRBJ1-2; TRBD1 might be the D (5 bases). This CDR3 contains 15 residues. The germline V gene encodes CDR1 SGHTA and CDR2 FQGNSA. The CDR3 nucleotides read TGTGCCAGCAGCTCGGTGACTGATTCGGGACGCCGTACCGCCTTC. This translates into CASSSVTDSGRRTAF.

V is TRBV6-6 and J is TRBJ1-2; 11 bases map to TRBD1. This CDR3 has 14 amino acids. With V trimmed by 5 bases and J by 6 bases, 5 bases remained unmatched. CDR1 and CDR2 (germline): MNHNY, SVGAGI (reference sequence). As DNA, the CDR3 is TGTGCCAGCAGTGGGACGGGACAGGGGGATGGCTACACCTTC. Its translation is CASSGTGQGDGYTF.

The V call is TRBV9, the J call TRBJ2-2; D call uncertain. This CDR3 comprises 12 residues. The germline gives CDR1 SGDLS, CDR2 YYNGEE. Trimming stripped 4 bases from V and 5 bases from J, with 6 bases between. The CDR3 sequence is CASSSDTGELFF. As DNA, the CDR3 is TGTGCCAGCAGCTCTGATACCGGGGAGCTGTTTTTT.

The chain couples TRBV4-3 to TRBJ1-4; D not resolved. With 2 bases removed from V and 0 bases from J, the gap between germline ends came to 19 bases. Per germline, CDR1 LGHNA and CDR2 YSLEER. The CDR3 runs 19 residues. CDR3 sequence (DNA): TGCGCCAGCAGCCAAAGAGGTTCATGGGAGGGAGCAACTAATGAAAAACTGTTTTTT. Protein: CASSQRGSWEGATNEKLFF.

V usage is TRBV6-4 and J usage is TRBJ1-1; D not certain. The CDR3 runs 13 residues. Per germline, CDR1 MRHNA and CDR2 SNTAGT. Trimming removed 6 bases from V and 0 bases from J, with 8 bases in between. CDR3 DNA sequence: TGTGCCAGCAGAAGCACAGTGAACACTGAAGCTTTCTTT. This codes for CASRSTVNTEAFF.

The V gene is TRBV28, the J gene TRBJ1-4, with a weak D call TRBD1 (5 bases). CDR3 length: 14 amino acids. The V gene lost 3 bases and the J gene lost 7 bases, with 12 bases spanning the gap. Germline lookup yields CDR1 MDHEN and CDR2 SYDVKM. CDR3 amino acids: CASSFSSGGEKLFF. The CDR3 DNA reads TGTGCCAGCAGTTTTAGTTCCGGGGGTGAAAAACTGTTTTTT.

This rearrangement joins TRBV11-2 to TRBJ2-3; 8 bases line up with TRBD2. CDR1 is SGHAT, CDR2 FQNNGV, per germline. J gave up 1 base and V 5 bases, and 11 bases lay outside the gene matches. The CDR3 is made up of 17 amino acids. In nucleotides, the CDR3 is TGTGCCAGCAGCCTCTTTGGTAGCGGGACCCGCACAGATACGCAGTATTTT. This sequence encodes CASSLFGSGTRTDTQYF.

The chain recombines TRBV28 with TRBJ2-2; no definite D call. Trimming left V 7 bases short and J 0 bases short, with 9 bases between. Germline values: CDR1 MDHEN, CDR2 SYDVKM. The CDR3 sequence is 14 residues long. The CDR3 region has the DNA TGTGCCAGCAAATCGAGGCCGAACACCGGGGAGCTGTTTTTT. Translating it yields CASKSRPNTGELFF.

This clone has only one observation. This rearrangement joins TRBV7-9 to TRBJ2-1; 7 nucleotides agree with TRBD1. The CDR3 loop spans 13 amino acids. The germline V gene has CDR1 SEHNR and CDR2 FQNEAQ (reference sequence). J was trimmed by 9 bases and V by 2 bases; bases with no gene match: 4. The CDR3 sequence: CASSLSRGIEQFF. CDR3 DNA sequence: TGTGCCAGCAGCTTATCCAGGGGGATTGAGCAGTTCTTC.

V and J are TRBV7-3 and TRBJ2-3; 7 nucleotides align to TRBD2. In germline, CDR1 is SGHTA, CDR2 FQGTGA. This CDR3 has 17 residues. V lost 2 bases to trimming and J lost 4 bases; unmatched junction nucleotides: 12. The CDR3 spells CASSLGFGGRGSDTQYF. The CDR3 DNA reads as TGTGCCAGCAGCTTAGGGTTTGGCGGGAGAGGGTCAGATACGCAGTATTTT.

DNA for the CDR3: TGTGCCAGCAGCTTTTCGGGAACGGGTCAGCCCCAGCATTTT. It translates to CASSFSGTGQPQHF. The chain links TRBV5-5 to TRBJ1-5, with D hard to call. Trimming took off 2 bases at V and 6 bases at J, with 12 bases between the two ends. The CDR3 is 14 amino acids. Germline CDR1 reads SGHKS; CDR2 reads YYEKEE (reference sequence).

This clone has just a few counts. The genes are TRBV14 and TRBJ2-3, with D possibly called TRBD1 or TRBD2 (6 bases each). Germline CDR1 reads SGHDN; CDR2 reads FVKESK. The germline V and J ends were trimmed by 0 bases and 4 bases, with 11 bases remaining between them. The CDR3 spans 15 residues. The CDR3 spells CASSQEIGGPDTQYF. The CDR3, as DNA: TGTGCCAGCAGCCAAGAAATTGGGGGGCCAGATACGCAGTATTTT.